Listed below are T cell receptor beta chains from one sample, sequenced in a study of blood T cell repertoires in COVID-19. The protocol was immunoSEQ multiplex PCR, while the TCRdb copy is restricted to in-frame clones and leaves out a portion. The sample holds approximately 120,000 clones, 70% to 90% seen once. The sequencing input was peripheral blood. These TCRs come from a woman aged 50 to 60 who had recovered from COVID-19. Both conserved end residues are part of each CDR3. The D gene is left open where the match is weak. Some rows have no size entry. The others give once, few or many, or a class for an expanded clone.

clone_size | d_call | j_call | v_call | cdr3_aa | cdr3_nt
. | . | TRBJ2-5 | TRBV10-2 | CASYPTPEGGYF | TGCGCCAGCTACCCCACCCCCGAGGGAGGTTACTTC
. | TRBD2 | TRBJ2-1 | TRBV9 | CASSVELAGGPIEQFF | TGTGCCAGCAGCGTAGAACTAGCGGGAGGGCCTATTGAGCAGTTCTTC
. | . | TRBJ1-1 | TRBV18 | CASSPYGGAETEAFF | TGTGCCAGCTCACCATATGGGGGCGCGGAAACTGAAGCTTTCTTT
. | TRBD2 | TRBJ2-7 | TRBV5-5 | CASSLAGTSSYEQYF | TGTGCCAGCAGCTTGGCGGGGACTAGCTCCTACGAGCAGTACTTC
. | . | TRBJ1-2 | TRBV20-1 | CSANTGHGYTF | TGCAGTGCGAATACAGGGCATGGCTACACCTTC
many | TRBD2 | TRBJ2-1 | TRBV27 | CAARRGGVNNEQFF | TGTGCCGCCCGGCGGGGGGGCGTCAACAATGAGCAGTTCTTC
once | . | TRBJ2-2 | TRBV4-3 | CASSQLVVSLNTGELFF | TGCGCCAGCAGCCAACTGGTGGTGAGTCTGAACACCGGGGAGCTGTTTTTT
. | . | TRBJ2-5 | TRBV6-5 | CASSTQGRETQYF | TGTGCCAGCAGTACCCAGGGAAGAGAGACCCAGTACTTC
. | . | TRBJ1-2 | TRBV30 | CAWSRVTYGYTF | TGTGCCTGGAGCAGGGTGACCTATGGCTACACCTTC
. | . | TRBJ2-5 | TRBV5-1 | CASSGPGNRETQYF | TGCGCCAGCAGCGGACCGGGGAATCGAGAGACCCAGTACTTC
once | . | TRBJ2-3 | TRBV4-2 | CASSPGRDSPSTQYF | TGTGCCAGCAGCCCCGGACGGGACTCGCCTAGTACGCAGTATTTT
. | . | TRBJ2-1 | TRBV11-3 | CASTPSRGAYNEQFF | TGTGCCAGCACCCCGAGCCGGGGAGCCTACAATGAGCAGTTCTTC
. | . | TRBJ2-2 | TRBV3-1/TRBV3-2 | CASSPPTRTDHSTGELFF | TGTGCCAGCAGCCCTCCTACGCGGACAGATCATAGCACCGGGGAGCTGTTTTTT
once | . | TRBJ2-1 | TRBV29-1 | CSTSLRPDDGQFF | TGCAGCACTTCACTACGGCCGGATGATGGGCAGTTCTTC
. | . | TRBJ1-5 | TRBV21-1 | CASIPPLSGRPIGERSNQPQHF | TGTGCCAGCATCCCCCCCCTAAGTGGCAGACCAATTGGTGAGCGTAGCAATCAGCCCCAGCATTTT
. | TRBD2 | TRBJ2-5 | TRBV15 | CATSRGATGTSGNTQYF | TGTGCCACCAGCAGAGGGGCCACCGGGACTAGCGGGAATACCCAGTACTTC
. | TRBD1 | TRBJ1-3 | TRBV4-1 | CASSRGQGADTIYF | TGCGCCAGCAGCCGAGGACAGGGGGCAGACACCATATATTTT
few | TRBD2 | TRBJ2-4 | TRBV7-2 | CASSPTSGRAKNIQYF | TGTGCCAGCAGCCCGACTAGCGGGAGGGCCAAAAACATTCAGTACTTC
. | . | TRBJ1-5 | TRBV4-1 | CASSQGQYSNQPQHF | TGCGCCAGCAGCCAAGGGCAATATAGCAATCAGCCCCAGCATTTT